Listed here are 13 T cell receptor beta chains from one sample, sequenced in a study of T cells in Graves' hyperthyroidism and ophthalmopathy. TCR beta CDR3 region amplification was performed from RNA transcripts. The TCR CDR3 first-round RT-PCR relied on the HTBI primer set. TCRdb analysed the multiplex PCR reads with MiXCR anew, one entry per CDR3 protein. The sample lists just under 750,000 distinct CDR3 sequences, 35% occurring once. The sample was blood. These receptors all stem from a woman between 35 and 50 years old with Graves' hyperthyroidism.

Many counts were recorded for this clonotype. V gene TRBV29-1 combines with J gene TRBJ1-1; D possibly corresponds to TRBD1 (6 bases). Germline V gene data show CDR1 as SQVTM and CDR2 as ANQGSEA. The V end was cut by 3 bases, the J end by 10 bases, with 18 bases between. The CDR3 runs 13 residues. The CDR3 loop reads CSVDPPDSPAAFF. The CDR3 nucleotides read TGCAGCGTTGATCCCCCGGACAGCCCCGCAGCTTTCTTT.

The chain employs TRBV10-3 and TRBJ1-5; D not resolved. The CDR3 has 15 amino acids. Per the germline V gene, CDR1 is ENHRY and CDR2 is SYGVKD. V gave up 2 bases and J gave up 2 bases, with 10 bases separating them. Here the CDR3 reads CAISEGPWRNQPQHF. The CDR3 DNA follows: TGTGCCATCAGTGAGGGGCCATGGCGCAATCAGCCCCAGCATTTT.

The chain uses TRBV6-4 and TRBJ2-2; TRBD1 aligns across 7 bases. Germline values: CDR1 MRHNA, CDR2 SNTAGT. The CDR3 spans 15 residues. V was clipped by 5 bases and J by 3 bases; unmatched bases: 6. The CDR3 DNA is TGTGCCAGCAGTAGACAGGGTAGAGACACCGGGGAGCTGTTTTTT. This encodes CASSRQGRDTGELFF.

This chain connects TRBV10-3 to TRBJ1-2; 9 bases align to TRBD1. The trim removed 6 bases at V and 2 bases at J, leaving 4 bases unmatched. In germline, CDR1 is ENHRY, CDR2 SYGVKD. This CDR3 has 14 amino acids. For the CDR3, the DNA is TGTGCCATCAGCCCGGGACAGGGCAACTATGGCTACACCTTC. This translates into CAISPGQGNYGYTF.

This clonotype appeared many times. The V gene is TRBV19, the J gene TRBJ1-1; D possibly corresponds to TRBD1 (6 bases). This CDR3 has 14 residues. Per the germline V gene, CDR1 is LNHDA and CDR2 is SQIVND (reference sequence). With 3 bases removed from V and 4 bases from J, the gap between germline ends came to 12 bases. CDR3 coding DNA: TGTGCCAGTAGTATTGGACAGAGGGGCACTGAAGCTTTCTTT. The encoded protein is CASSIGQRGTEAFF.

A word on this clonotype: One base away lies a much larger clone, so this may be a sequencing read error. Without the conserved terminal phenylalanine or tryptophan, this CDR3 likely stems from a read error. The V call is TRBV7-9, the J call TRBJ2-7; D is ambiguous. From germline, CDR1 is SEHNR and CDR2 FQNEAQ (reference sequence). Trimming took 5 bases from V and 4 from J, leaving 6 bases between them. This CDR3 has 11 amino acids. The CDR3 DNA sequence: TGTGCCAGCAGCGCTCAGTACGAGCAGTACTCC. Its translation is CASSAQYEQYS.

This clonotype appeared many times. This chain uses TRBV10-3 with TRBJ2-7, with 8 bases fitting TRBD2. V trimming: 4 bases; J trimming: 2 bases; junction bases outside the gene matches: 13. The CDR3 loop spans 17 amino acids. CDR1 is ENHRY, CDR2 SYGVKD, per germline. CDR3 nucleotides: TGTGCCATCAGTGGGGGGGCTAGCGGGTATAAAGCCTACGAGCAGTACTTC. Protein: CAISGGASGYKAYEQYF.

The chain carries TRBV27 and TRBJ2-5, with 12 positions matching TRBD1. Losses at the gene ends were 8 bases for V and 6 bases for J; bases not matched to a gene: 4. The CDR3 loop spans 13 amino acids. Germline values: CDR1 MNHEY, CDR2 SMNVEV (reference sequence). The CDR3 reads CASGWDRGQTQYF. The CDR3 bases are TGTGCCAGCGGTTGGGACAGGGGGCAGACCCAGTACTTC.

This clonotype was counted a few times. V usage is TRBV3-1 and J usage is TRBJ1-1, with D hard to call. Deletions cut 1 base from V and 3 bases from J, with 6 bases between. The CDR3 extends over 13 amino acids. CDR1 and CDR2 (germline): LGHDT, YNNKEL (reference sequence). CDR3 in DNA: TGTGCCAGCAGCCAAGCGGGGTACACTGAAGCTTTCTTT. Translation: CASSQAGYTEAFF.

This clonotype has a count of ten or more. The genes are TRBV24-1 and TRBJ2-2, with 8 bases aligning to TRBD1. Germline values: CDR1 KGHDR, CDR2 SFDVKD. V was pared by 5 bases and J by 3 bases, with 4 bases of the junction left unmatched. There are 15 residues in the CDR3. The CDR3 sequence: CATSAQDRDTGELFF. As DNA, the CDR3 is TGTGCCACCAGTGCTCAGGACAGGGACACCGGGGAGCTGTTTTTT.

The chain employs TRBV20-1 and TRBJ2-1; D is uncertain. CDR1 DFQATT and CDR2 SNEGSKA come from the germline V gene (reference sequence). The CDR3 is made up of 14 amino acids. V lost 3 bases, J lost 4 bases, and 13 bases lay in between. The chain's CDR3 is CSASSTTQYNEQFF. For the CDR3, the DNA is TGCAGTGCTAGTAGTACCACCCAATACAATGAGCAGTTCTTC.

The gene calls are TRBV5-5 and TRBJ2-2, with 16 bases that match TRBD2. The CDR3 sequence is 19 residues long. Germline trimming cut 5 bases from V and 4 bases from J; bases unmatched to any gene: 11. Germline assignment: CDR1 SGHKS and CDR2 YYEKEE (reference sequence). CDR3 sequence: CASRRGTSGRAPSTGELFF. As DNA, the CDR3 is TGTGCCAGCAGACGAGGGACTAGCGGGAGGGCTCCCAGCACCGGGGAGCTGTTTTTT. The variable domain in full, with the rest retrieved from reference TRBV5-5 and TRBJ2-2, is DAGVTQSPTHLIKTRGQQVTLRCSPISGHKSVSWYQQVLGQGPQFIFQYYEKEERGRGNFPDRFSARQFPNYSSELNVNALLLGDSALYLCASRRGTSGRAPSTGELFFGEGSRLTVL.

This clonotype came up a few times. J is TRBJ2-7 and V is TRBV19; 9 bases fit TRBD1. Per the germline V gene, CDR1 is LNHDA and CDR2 is SQIVND (reference sequence). The V and J ends lost 4 bases and 4 bases, in that order; junction bases with no gene match: 8. The CDR3 is made up of 15 amino acids. The CDR3 protein is CASSKRDREDYEQYF. In nucleotides, the CDR3 is TGTGCCAGTAGTAAACGGGACAGGGAGGATTACGAGCAGTACTTC.